This is a list of T cell receptor beta chains from one sample in a study of shared clonotypes between healthy human individuals. Assay: immunoSEQ multiplex PCR; the TCRdb copy retains only in-frame clones and omits some. The sample has around 2,000,000 clones; about 93% are singletons. Input material: naive CD8+ T cells from PBMCs. The receptors derive from a man aged 18 to 30 in good health. Some clones in this sample may be carry-over from other donors' samples. The CDR3 runs from the conserved cysteine through the conserved F or W. The D gene is left open where the match is weak. Size values are once, few and many counts, or a class for expanded clones, and some rows have none.

CDR3 DNA: TGTGCCACCGCCGGGACTAGCGAGTCCTCCTACGAGCAGTACTTC
CDR3 protein: CATAGTSESSYEQYF
V gene: TRBV7-9
D gene: TRBD2
J gene: TRBJ2-7
clone size: NA

CDR3 DNA: TGTGCCAGCAGCTTAGGCAGGGGGCTTCAGCCCCAGCATTTT
CDR3 protein: CASSLGRGLQPQHF
V gene: TRBV5-6
D gene: TRBD1
J gene: TRBJ1-5
clone size: NA

CDR3 DNA: TGTGCCAGCAGCGTGGAAACAGGATACTATGGCTACACCTTC
CDR3 protein: CASSVETGYYGYTF
V gene: TRBV9
D gene: NA
J gene: TRBJ1-2
clone size: NA

CDR3 DNA: TGCAGCGTTCTGATTATGCAGGGGGTAGCTTTCTTT
CDR3 protein: CSVLIMQGVAFF
V gene: TRBV29-1
D gene: TRBD1
J gene: TRBJ1-1
clone size: once

CDR3 DNA: TGTGCCAGCAGTCCAGGGATGAACACTGAAGCTTTCTTT
CDR3 protein: CASSPGMNTEAFF
V gene: TRBV27
D gene: NA
J gene: TRBJ1-1
clone size: NA

CDR3 DNA: TGTGCCAGCAGCTTCTCGGGGGGGGTGCGGGAGCTGTTTTTT
CDR3 protein: CASSFSGGVRELFF
V gene: TRBV11-2
D gene: TRBD2
J gene: TRBJ2-2
clone size: NA

CDR3 DNA: TGTGCCAGAGGCCCCCCAAGCCACTCATCTGGGGCCAACGTCCTGACTTTC
CDR3 protein: CARGPPSHSSGANVLTF
V gene: TRBV5-3
D gene: NA
J gene: TRBJ2-6
clone size: once

CDR3 DNA: TGTGCCATCAGGGACATTTGGGTGAATTCACCCCTCCACTTT
CDR3 protein: CAIRDIWVNSPLHF
V gene: TRBV10-3
D gene: NA
J gene: TRBJ1-6
clone size: once

CDR3 DNA: TGTGCCGCCAGGGCAAACACCGGGGAGCTGTTTTTT
CDR3 protein: CAARANTGELFF
V gene: TRBV5-4
D gene: NA
J gene: TRBJ2-2
clone size: NA

CDR3 DNA: TGTGCCAGCTTGGGACAGTCCGAAGCTAACTATGGCTACACCTTC
CDR3 protein: CASLGQSEANYGYTF
V gene: TRBV6-6
D gene: TRBD1
J gene: TRBJ1-2
clone size: once

CDR3 DNA: TGTGCCAGCAGTTCCCTCAACCTCGGGGGAGCGGGCTACACCTTC
CDR3 protein: CASSSLNLGGAGYTF
V gene: TRBV11-2
D gene: NA
J gene: TRBJ1-2
clone size: NA

CDR3 DNA: TGCGCCAGCAGCCTCCTGCTGCGGGCAGTTGGCAATCAGCCCCAGCATTTT
CDR3 protein: CASSLLLRAVGNQPQHF
V gene: TRBV4-3
D gene: NA
J gene: TRBJ1-5
clone size: NA

CDR3 DNA: TGTGCCAGCAGCCCCCCCAGGGCAGCAGAGCAGTACTTC
CDR3 protein: CASSPPRAAEQYF
V gene: TRBV11-2
D gene: NA
J gene: TRBJ2-7
clone size: NA

CDR3 DNA: TGTGCCAGCAGTGAATTAAGGGGACAGGGCGTCACTCAGCCCCAGCATTTT
CDR3 protein: CASSELRGQGVTQPQHF
V gene: TRBV6-1
D gene: TRBD1
J gene: TRBJ1-5
clone size: NA

CDR3 DNA: TGTGCCAGCGAAAGGGGTAGCAATCAGCCCCAGCATTTT
CDR3 protein: CASERGSNQPQHF
V gene: TRBV6-1
D gene: NA
J gene: TRBJ1-5
clone size: NA

CDR3 DNA: TGTGCCAGCAGTGAGGAGGTTAGCACAGATACGCAGTATTTT
CDR3 protein: CASSEEVSTDTQYF
V gene: TRBV2
D gene: NA
J gene: TRBJ2-3
clone size: once

CDR3 DNA: TGTGCCACCAGCAGAGACCTACAGGGGATAGACTACGAGCAGTACTTC
CDR3 protein: CATSRDLQGIDYEQYF
V gene: TRBV15
D gene: TRBD1
J gene: TRBJ2-7
clone size: once

CDR3 DNA: TGTGCCAGCAGCGCGTACAGTTCAGGGAACCCCTATGGCTACACCTTC
CDR3 protein: CASSAYSSGNPYGYTF
V gene: TRBV9
D gene: NA
J gene: TRBJ1-2
clone size: NA

CDR3 DNA: TGTGCCAGCAGCTCGTGGACTAGCGGGACTTACGAGCAGTACTTC
CDR3 protein: CASSSWTSGTYEQYF
V gene: TRBV7-8
D gene: TRBD2
J gene: TRBJ2-7
clone size: NA

CDR3 DNA: TGTGCCAGCAGCCAAAATCCGGGTAACACCGGGGAGCTGTTTTTT
CDR3 protein: CASSQNPGNTGELFF
V gene: TRBV14
D gene: NA
J gene: TRBJ2-2
clone size: NA

CDR3 DNA: TGTGCCAGCAGTTTATACGCTAGTAACTACGAGCAGTACTTC
CDR3 protein: CASSLYASNYEQYF
V gene: TRBV28
D gene: NA
J gene: TRBJ2-7
clone size: NA

CDR3 DNA: TGTGCCAGCAGTTACGTTACGCTAAACACTGAAGCTTTCTTT
CDR3 protein: CASSYVTLNTEAFF
V gene: TRBV6-5
D gene: NA
J gene: TRBJ1-1
clone size: NA

CDR3 DNA: TGCAGCGGGGACGGAGACCTTCCCTATGGCTACACCTTC
CDR3 protein: CSGDGDLPYGYTF
V gene: TRBV29-1
D gene: NA
J gene: TRBJ1-2
clone size: once

CDR3 DNA: TGTGCCAGCAGCGTAGGAGGGAACGGAAACACCATATATTTT
CDR3 protein: CASSVGGNGNTIYF
V gene: TRBV9
D gene: NA
J gene: TRBJ1-3
clone size: NA

CDR3 DNA: TGCAGCGTCCAAGGAGTCCGCGAGCAGTACTTC
CDR3 protein: CSVQGVREQYF
V gene: TRBV29-1
D gene: NA
J gene: TRBJ2-7
clone size: NA

CDR3 DNA: TGTGCCAGCAGAACCCCAACTAGCGGCTCCTACGAGCAGTACTTC
CDR3 protein: CASRTPTSGSYEQYF
V gene: TRBV28
D gene: TRBD2
J gene: TRBJ2-7
clone size: NA

CDR3 DNA: TGTGCCAGCAGCGCCAGCGGGGGAATTGGTGATGAGCAGTTCTTC
CDR3 protein: CASSASGGIGDEQFF
V gene: TRBV7-3
D gene: TRBD2
J gene: TRBJ2-1
clone size: NA

CDR3 DNA: TGTGCCAGCACCCCCAGACACCCGGAGGGCGACGTCACTGAAGCTTTCTTT
CDR3 protein: CASTPRHPEGDVTEAFF
V gene: TRBV7-9
D gene: NA
J gene: TRBJ1-1
clone size: NA

CDR3 DNA: TGTGCCAGCAGTCCACCCGGCGGTCCAGATACGCAGTATTTT
CDR3 protein: CASSPPGGPDTQYF
V gene: TRBV7-9
D gene: NA
J gene: TRBJ2-3
clone size: NA

CDR3 DNA: TGTGCCAGTAGTATAGGGACTAGCGGGAGTCACGAGCAGTACTTC
CDR3 protein: CASSIGTSGSHEQYF
V gene: TRBV19
D gene: TRBD2
J gene: TRBJ2-7
clone size: NA

CDR3 DNA: TGTGCCAGCAGAACGACTAGCGGGAGGGGCAATGAGCAGTTCTTC
CDR3 protein: CASRTTSGRGNEQFF
V gene: TRBV28
D gene: TRBD2
J gene: TRBJ2-1
clone size: NA

CDR3 DNA: TGTGCCAGCAGTCCTAGACAGGGTAACACCATATATTTT
CDR3 protein: CASSPRQGNTIYF
V gene: TRBV28
D gene: TRBD1
J gene: TRBJ1-3
clone size: NA

CDR3 DNA: TGTGCCAGCTCAACGGGGCTCTATGGCTACACCTTC
CDR3 protein: CASSTGLYGYTF
V gene: TRBV6-6
D gene: NA
J gene: TRBJ1-2
clone size: NA

CDR3 DNA: TGTGCCAGCAGTCGCAGGGGCGCGGTGGACACTGAAGCTTTCTTT
CDR3 protein: CASSRRGAVDTEAFF
V gene: TRBV27
D gene: NA
J gene: TRBJ1-1
clone size: NA

CDR3 DNA: TGTGCCAGCAGTTGGGGGCAGAAAAATACAGCCTACGAGCAGTACTTC
CDR3 protein: CASSWGQKNTAYEQYF
V gene: TRBV27
D gene: NA
J gene: TRBJ2-7
clone size: NA

CDR3 DNA: TGTGCCAGCAGCCCGAATGGCTACACCTTC
CDR3 protein: CASSPNGYTF
V gene: TRBV6-5
D gene: NA
J gene: TRBJ1-2
clone size: NA

CDR3 DNA: TGTGCCAGCAGTTACTCGGAGGGGGTTGGGCAGTATTTT
CDR3 protein: CASSYSEGVGQYF
V gene: TRBV6-5
D gene: NA
J gene: TRBJ2-3
clone size: NA

CDR3 DNA: TGCGCCAGCAGCTTGGAACCCCGGAACACCATATATTTT
CDR3 protein: CASSLEPRNTIYF
V gene: TRBV5-1
D gene: NA
J gene: TRBJ1-3
clone size: NA

CDR3 DNA: TGCGCCAGCAGCTTGGGACAGGGGGTAAGGTACGAGCAGTACTTC
CDR3 protein: CASSLGQGVRYEQYF
V gene: TRBV5-1
D gene: TRBD1
J gene: TRBJ2-7
clone size: NA

CDR3 DNA: TGTGCCAGCAGCCAACCAGGGGGCGAGGGCACCGGGGAGCTGTTTTTT
CDR3 protein: CASSQPGGEGTGELFF
V gene: TRBV4-2
D gene: TRBD1
J gene: TRBJ2-2
clone size: NA

CDR3 DNA: TGTGCCAGCAGCACTCGATATTTTGGAAACACCATATATTTT
CDR3 protein: CASSTRYFGNTIYF
V gene: TRBV7-9
D gene: NA
J gene: TRBJ1-3
clone size: NA

CDR3 DNA: TGTGCCAGCAGTTTATCGATCGGTCCAGGGGGCGCCCCTGGGGCCAACGTCCTGACTTTC
CDR3 protein: CASSLSIGPGGAPGANVLTF
V gene: TRBV27
D gene: TRBD1
J gene: TRBJ2-6
clone size: NA